These T cell receptor beta chains were read from a single sample in a study of T cells in narcolepsy. Sequencing was performed with immunoSEQ multiplex PCR; in TCRdb, only in-frame clones are kept and a portion is missing. The sample has about 22,000 clones, approximately 80% seen once. The sample consisted of memory (CD45RA-) CD4+ T cells from blood. These receptors were collected from a human donor in good health. Each CDR3 is given with its conserved first and last residue. D genes are given only for firm matches. Some rows have no size entry. The others give once, few or many, or a class for an expanded clone.

TRBJ2-1 TRBD1 TRBV5-1 NA CASSLDRGYNEQFF TGCGCCAGCAGCTTAGACAGGGGCTACAATGAGCAGTTCTTC
TRBJ2-1 TRBD2 TRBV7-2 NA CASQAGGSPEQFF TGTGCCAGCCAAGCGGGGGGGAGCCCTGAGCAGTTCTTC
TRBJ2-3 NA TRBV5-6 NA CASSAGGLDTQYF TGTGCCAGCAGCGCCGGGGGTTTGGATACGCAGTATTTT
TRBJ2-5 NA TRBV5-1 NA CASSFSGTQGTQYF TGCGCCAGCAGCTTCTCCGGGACTCAGGGGACCCAGTACTTC
TRBJ2-7 TRBD1 TRBV6-5 NA CASRTGTGGGYEQYF TGTGCCAGCAGGACCGGGACAGGGGGAGGATACGAGCAGTACTTC
TRBJ2-3 TRBD2 TRBV9 NA CASSVGASGDRTDTQYF TGTGCCAGCAGCGTAGGGGCTAGCGGGGACCGCACAGATACGCAGTATTTT
TRBJ1-6 NA TRBV7-9 NA CASSFISPGYTASPLHF TGTGCCAGCAGCTTCATAAGCCCGGGCTATACGGCTTCACCCCTCCACTTT
TRBJ1-2 NA TRBV4-3 NA CASSQAIDPSIGGYTF TGCGCCAGCAGCCAGGCCATCGACCCTTCGATAGGGGGCTACACCTTC
TRBJ1-2 NA TRBV5-1 NA CASSLGSGANYGYTF TGCGCCAGCAGCTTGGGATCAGGGGCTAACTATGGCTACACCTTC
TRBJ1-2 NA TRBV7-2 NA CASSLMQGKTF TGTGCCAGCAGCTTAATGCAGGGGAAGACCTTC
TRBJ2-2 NA TRBV19 NA CASSQTGLWSGELFF TGTGCCAGTTCACAGACAGGTTTATGGTCCGGGGAGCTGTTTTTT
TRBJ2-3 NA TRBV6-5 NA CASSYSGDSRTDTQYF TGTGCCAGCAGTTACTCCGGGGACTCTCGCACAGATACGCAGTATTTT
TRBJ2-3 NA TRBV6-6 NA CASSHPPRGATDTQYF TGTGCCAGCAGCCATCCCCCTCGGGGGGCAACAGATACGCAGTATTTT
TRBJ2-5 NA TRBV7-2 NA CASSHTFSGDQETQYF TGTGCCAGCAGCCATACTTTTAGCGGAGACCAAGAGACCCAGTACTTC
TRBJ2-5 TRBD2 TRBV6-1 NA CASSELAGGRETQYF TGTGCCAGCAGTGAACTAGCGGGGGGGCGGGAGACCCAGTACTTC
TRBJ1-1 NA TRBV5-8 NA CASTYQIGVGTEAFF TGTGCCAGCACGTACCAGATCGGGGTGGGCACTGAAGCTTTCTTT
TRBJ2-3 NA TRBV10-1 NA CASSELGDTQYF TGCGCCAGCAGTGAGTTGGGGGATACGCAGTATTTT
TRBJ2-3 NA TRBV27 NA CASSFGWASTDTQYF TGTGCCAGCAGTTTTGGCTGGGCTAGCACAGATACGCAGTATTTT
TRBJ1-2 TRBD1 TRBV7-9 NA CASSLRRQGANYGYTF TGTGCCAGCAGCCTACGTAGACAGGGGGCAAACTATGGCTACACCTTC
TRBJ1-3 NA TRBV2 few CASRADTGRPGNTIYF TGTGCCAGCAGGGCAGATACGGGACGCCCGGGAAACACCATATATTTT
TRBJ1-4 NA TRBV7-2 NA CASSLSPGRSKLFF TGTGCCAGCAGCTTATCTCCGGGACGGTCAAAACTGTTTTTT
TRBJ1-1 NA TRBV11-3 NA CASSLVGSTEAFF TGTGCCAGCAGCTTAGTAGGGTCTACTGAAGCTTTCTTT
TRBJ1-5 TRBD1 TRBV19 NA CASSPGGQGWQPQHF TGTGCCAGTAGTCCGGGTGGACAGGGTTGGCAGCCCCAGCATTTT
TRBJ1-2 NA TRBV18 NA CASSPPSQGPYGYTF TGTGCCAGCTCACCACCCTCACAGGGCCCCTATGGCTACACCTTC
TRBJ1-3 NA TRBV5-6 few CASSEPGPRNTIYF TGTGCCAGCAGCGAACCGGGACCCAGAAACACCATATATTTT
TRBJ1-4 NA TRBV6-1 NA CASRVVNEKLFF TGTGCCAGCAGGGTAGTTAATGAAAAACTGTTTTTT
TRBJ2-3 NA TRBV27 NA CASSLTVADTQYF TGTGCCAGCAGTTTGACGGTGGCAGATACGCAGTATTTT
TRBJ2-7 NA TRBV25-1 NA CASSVGRRPYEQYF TGTGCCAGCAGTGTTGGTCGACGCCCATACGAGCAGTACTTC